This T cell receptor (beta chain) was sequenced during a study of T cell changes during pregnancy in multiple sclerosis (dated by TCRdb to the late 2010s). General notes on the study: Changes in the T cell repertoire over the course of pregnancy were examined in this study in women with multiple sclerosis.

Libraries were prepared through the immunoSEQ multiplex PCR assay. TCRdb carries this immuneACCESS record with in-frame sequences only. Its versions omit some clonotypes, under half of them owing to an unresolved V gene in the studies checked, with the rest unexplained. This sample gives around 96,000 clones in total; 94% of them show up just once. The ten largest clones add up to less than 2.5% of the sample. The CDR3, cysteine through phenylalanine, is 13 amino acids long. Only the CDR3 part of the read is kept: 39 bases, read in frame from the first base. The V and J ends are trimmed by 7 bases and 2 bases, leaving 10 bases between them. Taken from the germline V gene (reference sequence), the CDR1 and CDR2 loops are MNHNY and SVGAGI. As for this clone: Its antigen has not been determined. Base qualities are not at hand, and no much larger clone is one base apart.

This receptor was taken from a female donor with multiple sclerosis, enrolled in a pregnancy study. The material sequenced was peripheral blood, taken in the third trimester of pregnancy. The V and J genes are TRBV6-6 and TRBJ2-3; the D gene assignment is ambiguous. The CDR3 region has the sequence CASKLVHTDTQYF. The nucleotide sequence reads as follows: TGTGCCAGCAAACTGGTCCACACAGATACGCAGTATTTT.